These 15 T cell receptor beta chains share one sample of origin, sequenced in a study of PD-L1 blockade in urothelial cancer. The data were produced by immunoSEQ multiplex PCR, yet TCRdb's version contains in-frame clones alone and is incomplete. The sample has 95,000 or so clones, around 87% seen once. As to time point: pretreatment peripheral blood. The sample in question was PBMCs, obtained around atezolizumab (anti-PD-L1) treatment. These receptors were obtained from a man between 60 and 70 years old with urothelial cancer.

The DNA of the CDR3 is TGCGCCAGCAGCTTGAATCCCCCCGGCAATGAGCAGTTCTTC. It translates to CASSLNPPGNEQFF. The gene calls are TRBV5-1 and TRBJ2-1; no clear D gene. V was shortened by 1 base and J by 6 bases, with 11 bases between the two germline ends. CDR3 length: 14 residues. CDR1 SGHRS and CDR2 YFSETQ come from the germline V gene.

The chain links TRBV7-9 to TRBJ1-5; perhaps TRBD1 as D (6 bases). With 2 bases removed from V and 6 bases from J, the gap between germline ends came to 11 bases. CDR3 size: 14 residues. The germline V gene has CDR1 SEHNR and CDR2 FQNEAQ (reference sequence). The CDR3 sequence is CASSLMGAGQPQHF. The CDR3 DNA reads TGTGCCAGCAGCTTAATGGGGGCTGGTCAGCCCCAGCATTTT. Variable domain in full (rest from reference TRBV7-9 and TRBJ1-5): DTGVSQNPRHKITKRGQNVTFRCDPISEHNRLYWYRQTLGQGPEFLTYFQNEAQLEKSRLLSDRFSAERPKGSFSTLEIQRTEQGDSAMYLCASSLMGAGQPQHFGDGTRLSIL.

This clone was observed a few times. Other DNA sequences within the sample encode an identical CDR3. J is TRBJ1-5 and V is TRBV28; 11 nucleotides line up with TRBD1. The V gene end was trimmed by 3 bases and the J gene end by 2 bases; junction bases not matched to a gene: 0. The CDR3 totals 15 residues. Germline CDR1 MDHEN, CDR2 SYDVKM. CDR3 amino acids: CASSLGQGGNQPQHF. CDR3 sequence (DNA): TGTGCCAGCAGTTTGGGACAGGGGGGCAATCAGCCCCAGCATTTT. Together with reference TRBV28 and TRBJ1-5, the CDR3 gives the full variable domain: DVKVTQSSRYLVKRTGEKVFLECVQDMDHENMFWYRQDPGLGLRLIYFSYDVKMKEKGDIPEGYSVSREKKERFSLILESASTNQTSMYLCASSLGQGGNQPQHFGDGTRLSIL.

This clone has a single count. The chain links TRBV19 to TRBJ1-5; D is undetermined. The germline gives CDR1 LNHDA, CDR2 SQIVND (reference sequence). The CDR3 contains 18 residues. Between the trimmed V and J ends, which lost 5 bases and 0 bases, there was a span of 20 bases. The CDR3 loop is CASSDLTGSAFSNQPQHF. For the CDR3, the DNA is TGTGCCAGTAGTGACCTGACTGGGTCCGCTTTTAGCAATCAGCCCCAGCATTTT.

The count of this clone is one. Within the sample, other DNA sequences also encode this same CDR3. CDR3 sequence (DNA): TGTGCCAGCTCACCAGGGACAGGGAGTTACGAGCAGTACTTC. This codes for CASSPGTGSYEQYF. The chain employs TRBV18 and TRBJ2-7; 9 bases match TRBD1. The germline V gene has CDR1 KGHSH and CDR2 LQKENI. V dropped 2 bases and J dropped 4; count of bases not matched to a gene: 3. The CDR3 loop spans 14 amino acids.

The gene calls are TRBV25-1 and TRBJ2-5; tentatively, D is TRBD1 (6 bases). Germline V gene data show CDR1 as MGHDK and CDR2 as SYGVNS. The CDR3 runs 15 residues. V dropped 4 bases and J dropped 5 bases, with 17 bases sitting between them. The CDR3 here is CASSGPWGLRETQYF. The CDR3 coding sequence is TGTGCCAGCAGTGGGCCGTGGGGGCTTAGGGAGACCCAGTACTTC. The full variable domain, with the rest looked up from reference TRBV25-1 and TRBJ2-5, is EADIYQTPRYLVIGTGKKITLECSQTMGHDKMYWYQQDPGMELHLIHYSYGVNSTEKGDLSSESTVSRIRTEHFPLTLESARPSHTSQYLCASSGPWGLRETQYFGPGTRLLVL.

The V call is TRBV21-1, the J call TRBJ1-2; the table calls TRBD1, which could not be checked here. TRBV21-1 is designated a pseudogene. There are 13 residues in the CDR3. In nucleotides, the CDR3 is TGTGCCAGCAGCCTACGGACAGTATATGGCTACACCTTC. This encodes CASSLRTVYGYTF.

This clone was detected only a few times. This sequence joins TRBV19 and TRBJ1-1; the match to TRBD1 covers 11 bases. Unmatched junction bases numbered 7, after V lost 4 bases and J lost 6 bases. This CDR3 spans 15 amino acids. The germline V gene encodes CDR1 LNHDA and CDR2 SQIVND (reference sequence). DNA of the CDR3: TGTGCCAGTAGTACTCAGGGACAGGGGGTTCCTGAAGCTTTCTTT. Its protein product is CASSTQGQGVPEAFF.

This chain joins TRBV2 and TRBJ1-1, with D possibly TRBD1 on 6 matching bases. Looked up from germline, CDR1 is SNHLY and CDR2 is FYNNEI. Deletions cut 6 bases from V and 5 bases from J, with 10 bases between. The CDR3 runs to 12 residues. The DNA of the CDR3 is TGTGCCAGCAGCAACGGACAGACTGAAGCTTTCTTT. Protein: CASSNGQTEAFF.

The V and J genes are TRBV19 and TRBJ1-5; possible D gene TRBD1, 6 bases. The CDR3 sequence is 13 residues long. CDR1 and CDR2 from the germline V gene are LNHDA and SQIVND (reference sequence). Trimming left V 6 bases short and J 5 bases short, with 11 bases between. CDR3 sequence reads: CASSQQGDQPQHF. The CDR3 DNA reads TGTGCCAGTAGCCAACAGGGCGATCAGCCCCAGCATTTT.

The J gene is TRBJ2-5, the V gene TRBV7-9, with a tentative D call TRBD2 (6 bases). The CDR3 runs to 15 residues. Germline-derived CDR1 and CDR2 are SEHNR and FQNEAQ (reference sequence). The V end lost 5 bases, the J end lost 1 base, and 14 bases lay between the germline ends. This CDR3 is CASSTSGLPQETQYF. In nucleotides, the CDR3 is TGTGCCAGCAGCACCTCAGGACTACCCCAAGAGACCCAGTACTTC.

The chain couples TRBV29-1 to TRBJ2-3; 7 nucleotides align to TRBD2. The CDR3 is 14 residues long. Looked up from germline, CDR1 is SQVTM and CDR2 is ANQGSEA. After removal of 3 bases from V and 6 bases from J, the junction contained 9 bases not matched to a gene. CDR3 in DNA: TGCAGCGTTGAGGAGTGGGCGGGAGATGATACGCAGTATTTT. Its protein is CSVEEWAGDDTQYF.

The rearrangement uses TRBV27 and TRBJ1-2; 10 nucleotides match TRBD1. Germline V gene sequence: CDR1 MNHEY, CDR2 SMNVEV (reference sequence). CDR3 length: 17 amino acids. J gave up 7 bases and V 5 bases, and 16 bases lay outside the gene matches. As DNA, the CDR3 is TGTGCCAGCAGTCCCTCATGGGGGGACAGGGGACCTTCTGGCTACACCTTC. Protein sequence: CASSPSWGDRGPSGYTF.

The sample holds one count of this clone. This rearrangement joins TRBV18 to TRBJ2-7, with 10 bases matching TRBD1. The CDR3 spans 16 residues. CDR1 KGHSH and CDR2 LQKENI come from the germline V gene. V shed 0 bases and J 6 bases; nucleotides not matched to a gene: 8. CDR3 coding DNA: TGTGCCAGCTCACCACCGTCGGGGACAGGGGCGGGCGAGCAGTACTTC. Translated: CASSPPSGTGAGEQYF.

This chain links TRBV18 with TRBJ1-4, with D possibly matching TRBD1 (6 bases). Trimming cost V 4 bases and J 8 bases, with 17 bases left between them. The germline V gene encodes CDR1 KGHSH and CDR2 LQKENI. CDR3 length equals 15 residues. This CDR3 reads CASSRDEGGVEKLFF. The DNA of the CDR3 is TGTGCCAGCTCACGCGACGAAGGGGGAGTAGAAAAACTGTTTTTT. The variable domain in full, completed from reference TRBV18 and TRBJ1-4, reads NAGVMQNPRHLVRRRGQEARLRCSPMKGHSHVYWYRQLPEEGLKFMVYLQKENIIDESGMPKERFSAEFPKEGPSILRIQQVVRGDSAAYFCASSRDEGGVEKLFFGSGTQLSVL.